The entry below describes one T cell receptor (beta chain). These data are taken from a study of blood T cell repertoires in COVID-19. The authors' processing: Amplifying reference gene primers gave estimates of nucleated cell counts. Sequenced by immunoSEQ multiplex PCR; TCRdb stores in-frame clones only, minus some. Clone size and the V and J calls come from that table; the DNA yielded D and trimming. The table has some 230,000 clones, around 85% seen once. The CDR3 runs 14 residues. Germline V gives CDR1 SNHLY, CDR2 FYNNEI. Trimming took 7 bases from V and 5 from J; bases not matched to a gene: 10. Sequenced input: PBMCs or T cells enriched from blood (not recorded which). The genes are TRBV2 and TRBJ1-2, with 7 bases aligning to TRBD1. The receptor was derived from a woman aged 40 to 50 with acute COVID-19. CDR3: CASNNRGFMYGYTF. The DNA for the CDR3 is TGTGCCAGCAATAACAGGGGATTCATGTATGGCTACACCTTC.